A single sample gave rise to the 21 T cell receptor beta chains below, sequenced in a study of T cell responses to AZD1222 COVID-19 vaccine (dated by TCRdb to the early 2020s). This sample's time point label indicates: about 28 days (+/-7) after the second vaccine dose. Libraries were prepared through the immunoSEQ multiplex PCR assay. TCRdb re-hosts the immuneACCESS table, in-frame sequences only. Its copies lack some clones; in the studies checked, an unresolved V gene accounts for under half of them, and the cause for the rest is not known. For this sample there are around 46,000 clones; about 88% appear just once. Approximately 5% of the sample belongs to the ten largest clones. The sequencing used peripheral blood, collected 28 days after the second AZD1222 dose. These receptors were taken from an adult who received the AZD1222 COVID-19 vaccine.

The chain uses TRBV19 and TRBJ1-1; D remains unclear. With 0 bases removed from V and 8 bases from J, the gap between germline ends came to 13 bases. The CDR3 length is 14 residues. Germline V gives CDR1 LNHDA, CDR2 SQIVND (reference sequence). The CDR3 DNA reads TGTGCCAGTAGTATAGATTTGTCGGGTCCCGAAGCTTTCTTT. It is translated as CASSIDLSGPEAFF.

Notes on this clone: One end of the junction varies from germline; a read error may be responsible. The rearrangement uses TRBV20-1 and TRBJ2-3; 8 bases map to TRBD1. The CDR3 length is 12 residues. Germline CDR1 DFQATT, CDR2 SNEGSKA (reference sequence). CDR3 residues: CSASQGASPRHF. The CDR3 region has the DNA TGCAGTGCTAGTCAGGGGGCTTCCCCACGCCATTTT.

The rearrangement joins TRBV19 to TRBJ2-3; 8 nucleotides line up with TRBD2. V was clipped by 3 bases and J by 3 bases; unmatched bases: 14. CDR1 and CDR2 from the germline V gene are LNHDA and SQIVND (reference sequence). The CDR3 totals 18 residues. The DNA for the CDR3 is TGTGCCAGTAGTATCCCCCTTGGGCGGGAGGTGAGTACAGATACGCAGTATTTT. This gives the protein CASSIPLGREVSTDTQYF.

This chain links TRBV15 with TRBJ2-2; the D is unclear. Per germline, CDR1 LNHNV and CDR2 YYDKDF (reference sequence). This CDR3 contains 12 residues. V dropped 0 bases and J dropped 7 bases, with 3 bases sitting between them. As DNA, the CDR3 is TGTGCCACCAGCAGAGAAGGCGGGGAGCTGTTTTTT. This sequence encodes CATSREGGELFF.

A few counts support this clone. This chain links TRBV6-5 with TRBJ1-5; the match to TRBD1 covers 7 bases. Germline loops: CDR1 MNHEY, CDR2 SVGAGI. This CDR3 has 14 residues. V shed 1 base and J 7 bases; nucleotides not matched to a gene: 4. The DNA for the CDR3 is TGTGCCAGCAGTTACTACAGGGGCGGCCAGCCCCAGCATTTT. Amino acids: CASSYYRGGQPQHF.

V usage is TRBV6-4 and J usage is TRBJ1-6; weak D call: TRBD1 (6 bases). This CDR3 is built from 15 residues. CDR1 is MRHNA and CDR2 is SNTAGT in the germline V gene. V was clipped by 4 bases and J by 7 bases, with 14 bases between them. The CDR3 loop reads CASSGGHFVNSPLHF. For the CDR3, the DNA is TGTGCCAGCAGTGGGGGACACTTCGTGAATTCACCCCTCCACTTT.

This rearrangement joins TRBV10-2 to TRBJ1-5; D is uncertain. Germline values: CDR1 WSHSY, CDR2 SAAADI. The V gene lost 0 bases and the J gene lost 4 bases, with 4 bases spanning the gap. The length of the CDR3 is 13 residues. The CDR3 spells CASSESQNQPQHF. As DNA, the CDR3 is TGCGCCAGCAGTGAGTCACAAAATCAGCCCCAGCATTTT.

The V and J genes are TRBV14 and TRBJ2-3; D is perhaps TRBD1 (5 bases). Deletions cut 3 bases from V and 2 bases from J, with 9 bases between. This CDR3 comprises 14 residues. CDR1 and CDR2 from the germline V gene are SGHDN and FVKESK. Here the CDR3 DNA reads TGTGCCAGCAGCCACGGCGGACACACAGATACGCAGTATTTT. This gives the protein CASSHGGHTDTQYF.

The V gene is TRBV6-1, the J gene TRBJ2-2; 7 nucleotides line up with TRBD2. The germline V gene has CDR1 MNHNS and CDR2 SASEGT. The length of the CDR3 is 16 residues. The V and J ends lost 8 bases and 6 bases, in that order; junction bases with no gene match: 15. Here the CDR3 reads CASRANPSGGAGELFF. The CDR3 DNA is TGTGCCAGCCGTGCTAACCCTAGCGGAGGGGCCGGGGAGCTGTTTTTT.

J is TRBJ1-1 and V is TRBV6-5; D is unclear. Trimming removed 7 bases at V and 1 base at J, with 10 bases between. Germline loops: CDR1 MNHEY, CDR2 SVGAGI. This CDR3 contains 13 residues. The CDR3 loop reads CASMVSRNTEAFF. CDR3 in DNA: TGTGCCAGCATGGTGAGTCGGAACACTGAAGCTTTCTTT.

This chain links TRBV5-1 with TRBJ2-5, with 9 bases matching TRBD1. Germline CDR1 and CDR2: SGHRS and YFSETQ. CDR3 length: 13 amino acids. Trimming took 2 bases from V and 5 from J; bases not matched to a gene: 1. CDR3 in amino acids: CASSLTGGETQYF. DNA for the CDR3: TGCGCCAGCAGCTTAACAGGGGGCGAGACCCAGTACTTC. Based on the CDR3 plus reference TRBV5-1 and TRBJ2-5, the full variable domain is KAGVTQTPRYLIKTRGQQVTLSCSPISGHRSVSWYQQTPGQGLQFLFEYFSETQRNKGNFPGRFSGRQFSNSRSEMNVSTLELGDSALYLCASSLTGGETQYFGPGTRLLVL.

In this sample, this clone turned up a few times. The chain uses TRBV19 and TRBJ1-5; D not certain. The CDR3 runs to 16 residues. Trimming took off 0 bases at V and 7 bases at J, with 16 bases between the two ends. Germline-derived CDR1 and CDR2 are LNHDA and SQIVND (reference sequence). The CDR3 DNA reads TGTGCCAGTAGTATAGATTGGTACGGCGGCAGGCAGCCCCAGCATTTT. Protein: CASSIDWYGGRQPQHF.

This chain joins TRBV18 and TRBJ1-1; 7 bases agree with TRBD1. Per germline, CDR1 KGHSH and CDR2 LQKENI. The CDR3 sequence is 12 residues long. Losses at the gene ends were 3 bases for V and 11 bases for J; bases not matched to a gene: 6. The CDR3 is CASSPTGLTAFF. The DNA of the CDR3 is TGTGCCAGCTCACCGACAGGGCTTACGGCTTTCTTT. The full variable domain, in which reference TRBV18 and TRBJ1-1 provide the parts outside the CDR3, is NAGVMQNPRHLVRRRGQEARLRCSPMKGHSHVYWYRQLPEEGLKFMVYLQKENIIDESGMPKERFSAEFPKEGPSILRIQQVVRGDSAAYFCASSPTGLTAFFGQGTRLTVV.

The chain uses TRBV2 and TRBJ2-2; possibly TRBD1 or TRBD2 for D (5 bases each). V lost 7 bases, J lost 4 bases, and 13 bases lay in between. Germline V gives CDR1 SNHLY, CDR2 FYNNEI. This CDR3 is 14 amino acids long. The CDR3 loop is CASTGTVVTGELFF. The CDR3 region has the DNA TGTGCCAGCACGGGGACGGTGGTCACCGGGGAGCTGTTTTTT.

The chain combines TRBV19 with TRBJ1-5; D unclear. This CDR3 has 15 amino acids. Germline V gene sequence: CDR1 LNHDA, CDR2 SQIVND (reference sequence). Trimming took 6 bases from V and 3 from J, leaving 15 bases between them. The CDR3 DNA sequence: TGTGCCAGTAGCCTACCCGACTGGGCCAATCAGCCCCAGCATTTT. Encoded protein: CASSLPDWANQPQHF. Combining the CDR3 with reference TRBV19 and TRBJ1-5 gives the whole variable domain DGGITQSPKYLFRKEGQNVTLSCEQNLNHDAMYWYRQDPGQGLRLIYYSQIVNDFQKGDIAEGYSVSREKKESFPLTVTSAQKNPTAFYLCASSLPDWANQPQHFGDGTRLSIL.

J is TRBJ2-6 and V is TRBV2; TRBD2 matches 8 bases. The V gene end was trimmed by 5 bases and the J gene end by 0 bases; junction bases not matched to a gene: 9. Germline CDR1 SNHLY, CDR2 FYNNEI. There are 18 residues in the CDR3. The CDR3 loop is CASSFKRGSSSGANVLTF. The CDR3 nucleotides read TGTGCCAGCAGTTTTAAGCGGGGGAGTAGCTCTGGGGCCAACGTCCTGACTTTC.

This chain connects TRBV4-1 to TRBJ2-7; a weak D match, TRBD1 (5 bases). This CDR3 spans 15 amino acids. Trimming shortened V by 2 bases and J by 7 bases, and 18 bases separated the two germline ends. Germline CDR1 and CDR2: MGHRA and YSYEKL. The CDR3 reads CASSQPEQGLDEQYF. In DNA form, the CDR3 reads TGCGCCAGCAGCCAACCCGAGCAGGGCCTGGATGAGCAGTACTTC.

This chain links TRBV29-1 with TRBJ1-6, with 7 bases identical to TRBD1. With V trimmed by 6 bases and J by 5 bases, 4 bases remained unmatched. The CDR3 has 13 residues. Germline V CDR1 and CDR2: SQVTM, ANQGSEA. The CDR3 reads CSVQGDDNSPLHF. In DNA, the CDR3 is TGCAGCGTCCAGGGGGACGATAATTCACCCCTCCACTTT.

The rearrangement links TRBV6-5 to TRBJ1-6; 7 bases align to TRBD1. Germline V lookup: CDR1 MNHEY, CDR2 SVGAGI. Germline trimming cut 10 bases from V and 6 bases from J; bases unmatched to any gene: 12. The CDR3 totals 15 residues. The CDR3 coding sequence is TGTGCCACTCTCACCGGGACAGCCGTTAATTCACCCCTCCACTTT. This gives the protein CATLTGTAVNSPLHF.

The chain links TRBV6-4 to TRBJ2-3; D is unresolved. This CDR3 has 16 residues. Per germline, CDR1 MRHNA and CDR2 SNTAGT. Deletions cut 6 bases from V and 4 bases from J, with 20 bases between. This CDR3 reads CASSPDGYGGSDTQYF. In DNA, the CDR3 is TGTGCCAGCAGCCCCGATGGATACGGTGGTTCAGATACGCAGTATTTT.

This chain joins TRBV18 and TRBJ1-5; D might be TRBD1 (5 bases). Germline CDR1 reads KGHSH; CDR2 reads LQKENI. With 3 bases removed from V and 6 bases from J, the gap between germline ends came to 15 bases. This CDR3 is built from 15 residues. CDR3 loop: CASSPREGRSQPQHF. In DNA, the CDR3 is TGTGCCAGCTCACCCCGAGAGGGGCGAAGTCAGCCCCAGCATTTT.